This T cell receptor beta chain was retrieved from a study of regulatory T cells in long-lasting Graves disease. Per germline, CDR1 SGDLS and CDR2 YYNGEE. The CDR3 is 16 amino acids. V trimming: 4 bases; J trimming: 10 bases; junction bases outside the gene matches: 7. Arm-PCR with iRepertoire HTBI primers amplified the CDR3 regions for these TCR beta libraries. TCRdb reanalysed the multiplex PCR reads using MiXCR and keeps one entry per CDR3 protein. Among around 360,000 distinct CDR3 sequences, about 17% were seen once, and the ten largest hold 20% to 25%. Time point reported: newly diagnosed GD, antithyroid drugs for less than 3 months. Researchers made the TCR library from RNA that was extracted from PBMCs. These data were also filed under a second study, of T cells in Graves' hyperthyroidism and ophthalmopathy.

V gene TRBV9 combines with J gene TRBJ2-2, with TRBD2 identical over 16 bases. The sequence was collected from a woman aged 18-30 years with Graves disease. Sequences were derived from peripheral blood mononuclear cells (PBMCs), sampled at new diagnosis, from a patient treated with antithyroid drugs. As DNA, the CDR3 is TGTGCCAGCAGCCTAGGGACTAGCGGGGGGGCCGTGGAGCTGTTTTTT. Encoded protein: CASSLGTSGGAVELFF.